This TCR beta chain is from a study of Graves' ophthalmopathy and Graves' hyperthyroidism (dated by TCRdb to 2016 to 2019). A note on the overall study: Hyperthyroidism was defined as stable when no progression to ophthalmopathy occurred within 18 months of follow-up. The independent validation cohort included under 20 hyperthyroidism patients plus 17 patients who later progressed from hyperthyroidism to ophthalmopathy. The study used signatures of the TCR beta repertoire to tell Graves' ophthalmopathy apart from Graves' hyperthyroidism and to predict which patients would progress to ophthalmopathy. In roughly 6 hyperthyroidism patients, T-cell repertoires of thyroid tissue and blood were compared. Once sampling was done, hyperthyroidism patients were given methimazole at a starting dose of 30 mg daily, while ophthalmopathy patients were given high-dose intravenous methylprednisolone. To explore V-J signatures distinguishing ophthalmopathy from hyperthyroidism, a discovery set of 100 or so patients (roughly 45 ophthalmopathy, some 55 stable hyperthyroidism) was enrolled. In total, under 150 blood samples were TCR-sequenced: approximately 42 ophthalmopathy, approximately 75 hyperthyroidism and around 17 hyperthyroidism-to-ophthalmopathy patients.

Hyperthyroidism patients were newly diagnosed, were aged 18 to 65 years, and had a disease duration under 2 months. Patients were excluded if they had other autoimmune diseases, uncontrolled infections, pregnancy or lactation. Clinical symptoms, serum thyroxine, TRAb, thyroid ultrasound and orbital computed tomography were used for diagnosis. Total RNA was extracted using Trizol reagent, and RNA quality was checked on an Agilent 2100 Bioanalyzer. For repertoire sequencing, the TCR beta CDR3 regions were amplified from RNA transcripts. HTBI primers and the Qiagen OneStep RT-PCR kit were used in a first-round RT-PCR, which was followed by a second-round multiplex PCR, size selection and purification. The libraries underwent paired-end sequencing with 100 bp reads on an Illumina HiSeq2000. On the study's bioinformatics: SOAPnuke was used for read processing, and reads with adapters, uncalled bases, a mean Phred below 15, or no exact constant-primer or identifier match were discarded. COPE v1.2.5 was used to merge the high-quality paired reads. Unique nucleotide sequences were defined as clonotypes and aligned to IMGT TRB V, D and J references using MiTCR v1.1. The analysis was limited to V-J combinations with a frequency above 0.0001, which together covered 99% to 99.2% of the repertoires. A TCR clonal expansion and chaos score per V-J combination was defined as the ratio of F50 clonal expansion to chaos observed in the TCRdist matrix. Welch's t-statistics and random forest were used to reduce features to 13 V-J combinations, which were fed into a naive Bayes classifier. The Morisita-Horn index was used to measure how similar the thyroid and blood repertoires were. The raw public data were reprocessed by TCRdb itself: fastp quality trimming at Q25, MiXCR clonotype calling, in-frame beta chains only. When rows share a CDR3 protein, they turn into one entry using the most common DNA and genes. These V and J calls derive from TCRdb rather than the authors' analysis. The sample profile shows about 1.2 million distinct CDR3 sequences; 35% to 40% of them were found once. The ten top clones hold 8.5% to 14% of the sample.

At least ten counts were recorded for this clonotype. Its cognate antigen has yet to be identified. No qualities accompany the bases; no much larger clone lies one base away. Beyond this particular receptor, the publication reports: No statistical method was used to set the sample size in advance, and the investigators knew which group each participant was assigned to. Most of the expanded thyroid clonotypes with a frequency above 0.001 were also detected in blood, and it was suggested that the thyroid immune response may be reflected by blood repertoires. The 13-signature model separated ophthalmopathy from stable hyperthyroidism with approximately 90% sensitivity and approximately 83% specificity in cross-validation, and 80%/75% in the test set. In validation, the model predicted ophthalmopathy progression with less than 71% sensitivity and around 72% specificity; eleven to twelve predicted patients were CT-confirmed with GO in a median of 6.5 months.

The cysteine opens and the phenylalanine closes a CDR3 of 11 amino acids. The CDR3 DNA has 33 bases and is translated from base 1. CDR1 and CDR2, per the germline V gene, are SQVTM and ANQGSEA. V gives up 7 bases and J gives up 6 bases, and the segment between their germline ends measures 9 bases. Sequencing was done on a sample of peripheral blood or thyroid tissue (not recorded which). In this chain, TRBV29-1 is recombined with TRBJ2-2, and TRBD1 may be the D gene, going by 5 matching bases. This sequence originates from an adult man with Graves' hyperthyroidism. The DNA reads TGCAGCGCCGACAGCGCCGGGGAGCTGTTTTTT. It specifies CSADSAGELFF.